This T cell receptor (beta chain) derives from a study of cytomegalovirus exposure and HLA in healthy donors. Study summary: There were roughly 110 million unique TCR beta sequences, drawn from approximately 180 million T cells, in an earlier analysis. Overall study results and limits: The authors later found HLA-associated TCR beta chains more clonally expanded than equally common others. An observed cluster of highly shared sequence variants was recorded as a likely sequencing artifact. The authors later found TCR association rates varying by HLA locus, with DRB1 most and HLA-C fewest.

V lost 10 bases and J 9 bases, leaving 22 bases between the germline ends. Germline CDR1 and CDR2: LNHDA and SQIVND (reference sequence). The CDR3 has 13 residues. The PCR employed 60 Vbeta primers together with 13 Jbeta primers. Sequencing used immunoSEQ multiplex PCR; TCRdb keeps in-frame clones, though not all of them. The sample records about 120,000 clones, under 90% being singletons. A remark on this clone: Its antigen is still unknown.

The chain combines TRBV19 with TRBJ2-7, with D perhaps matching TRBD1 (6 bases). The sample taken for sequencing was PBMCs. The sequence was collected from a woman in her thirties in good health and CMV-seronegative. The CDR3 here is CATDGFPRGPQYF. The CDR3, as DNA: TGTGCCACTGACGGCTTTCCCAGGGGACCGCAGTACTTC.